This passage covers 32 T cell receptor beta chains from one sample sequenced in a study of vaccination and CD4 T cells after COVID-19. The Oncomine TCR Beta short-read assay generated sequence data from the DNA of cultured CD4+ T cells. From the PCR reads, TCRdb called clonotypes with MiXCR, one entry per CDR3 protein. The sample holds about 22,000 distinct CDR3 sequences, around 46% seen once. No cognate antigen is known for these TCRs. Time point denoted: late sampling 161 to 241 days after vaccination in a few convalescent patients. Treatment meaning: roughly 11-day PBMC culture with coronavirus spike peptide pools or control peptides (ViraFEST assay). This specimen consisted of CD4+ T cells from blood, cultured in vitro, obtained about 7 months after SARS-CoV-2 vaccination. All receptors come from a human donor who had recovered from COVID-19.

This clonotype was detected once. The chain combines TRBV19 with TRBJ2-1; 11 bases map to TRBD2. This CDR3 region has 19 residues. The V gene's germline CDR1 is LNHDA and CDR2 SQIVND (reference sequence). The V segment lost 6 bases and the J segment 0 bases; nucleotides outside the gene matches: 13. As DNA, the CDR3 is TGTGCCAGTAGCCCCACCGGGACTAGCGGTCCCCGCTCCTACAATGAGCAGTTCTTC. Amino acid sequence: CASSPTGTSGPRSYNEQFF. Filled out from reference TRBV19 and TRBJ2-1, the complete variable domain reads DGGITQSPKYLFRKEGQNVTLSCEQNLNHDAMYWYRQDPGQGLRLIYYSQIVNDFQKGDIAEGYSVSREKKESFPLTVTSAQKNPTAFYLCASSPTGTSGPRSYNEQFFGPGTRLTVL.

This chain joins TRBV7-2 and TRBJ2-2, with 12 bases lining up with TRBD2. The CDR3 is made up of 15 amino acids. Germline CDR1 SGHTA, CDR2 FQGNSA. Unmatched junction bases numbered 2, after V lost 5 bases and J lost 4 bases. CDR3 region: CASSQGLAGTGELFF. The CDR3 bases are TGTGCCAGCAGCCAGGGACTAGCGGGCACCGGGGAGCTGTTTTTT.

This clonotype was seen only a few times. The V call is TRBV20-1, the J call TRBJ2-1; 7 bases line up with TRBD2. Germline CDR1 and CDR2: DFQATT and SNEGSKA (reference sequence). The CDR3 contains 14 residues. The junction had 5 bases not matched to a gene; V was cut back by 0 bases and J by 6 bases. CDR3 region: CSARDPRTSNEQFF. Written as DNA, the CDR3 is TGCAGTGCTAGAGATCCCCGGACTAGCAATGAGCAGTTCTTC.

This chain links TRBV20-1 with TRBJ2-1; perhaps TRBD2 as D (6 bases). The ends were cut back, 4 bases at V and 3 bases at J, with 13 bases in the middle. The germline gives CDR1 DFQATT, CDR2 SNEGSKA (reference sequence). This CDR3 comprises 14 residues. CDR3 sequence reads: CSAIAGRVYNEQFF. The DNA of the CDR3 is TGCAGTGCTATAGCCGGGAGAGTCTACAATGAGCAGTTCTTC.

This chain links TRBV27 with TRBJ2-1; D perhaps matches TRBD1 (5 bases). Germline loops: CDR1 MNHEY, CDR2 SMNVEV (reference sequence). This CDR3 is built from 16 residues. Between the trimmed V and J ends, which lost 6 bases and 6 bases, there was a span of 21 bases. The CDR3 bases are TGTGCCAGCAGCCGCGAAGGGGTGGGCTTTGGCAATGAGCAGTTCTTC. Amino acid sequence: CASSREGVGFGNEQFF.

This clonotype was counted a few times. CDR3 sequence (DNA): TGTGCCAGCAGCCCGACGGGGCTGGGGACCCAGTACTTC. Translated, it gives CASSPTGLGTQYF. The chain uses TRBV7-3 and TRBJ2-5; TRBD1 or TRBD2 may be the D gene (5 bases each). This CDR3 is 13 amino acids long. Germline V lookup: CDR1 SGHTA, CDR2 FQGTGA. V was clipped by 5 bases and J by 7 bases, with 14 bases between them.

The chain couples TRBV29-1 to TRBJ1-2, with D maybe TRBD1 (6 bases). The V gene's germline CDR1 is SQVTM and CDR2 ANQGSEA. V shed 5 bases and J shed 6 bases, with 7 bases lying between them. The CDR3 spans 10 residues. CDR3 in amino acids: CSVYRDGYTF. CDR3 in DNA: TGCAGCGTTTACAGGGATGGCTACACCTTC.

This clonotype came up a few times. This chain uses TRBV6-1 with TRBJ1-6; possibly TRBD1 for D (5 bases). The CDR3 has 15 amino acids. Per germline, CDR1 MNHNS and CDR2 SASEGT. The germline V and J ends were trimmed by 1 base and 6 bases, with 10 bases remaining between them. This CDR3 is CASSEVPQGNSPLHF. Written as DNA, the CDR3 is TGTGCCAGCAGTGAAGTTCCCCAGGGTAATTCACCCCTCCACTTT.

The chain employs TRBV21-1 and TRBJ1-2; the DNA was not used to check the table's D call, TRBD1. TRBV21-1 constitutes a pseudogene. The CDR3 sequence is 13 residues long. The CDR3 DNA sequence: TGTGCCAGCAGCCGGGCGGGGATCTATGGCTACACCTTC. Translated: CASSRAGIYGYTF.

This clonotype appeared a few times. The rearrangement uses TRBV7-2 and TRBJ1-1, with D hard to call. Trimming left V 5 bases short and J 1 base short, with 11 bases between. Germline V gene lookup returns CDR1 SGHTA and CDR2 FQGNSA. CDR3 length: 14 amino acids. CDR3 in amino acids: CASSPRPTNTEAFF. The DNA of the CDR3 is TGTGCCAGCAGCCCCAGACCAACGAACACTGAAGCTTTCTTT. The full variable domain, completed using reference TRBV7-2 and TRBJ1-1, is GAGVSQSPSNKVTEKGKDVELRCDPISGHTALYWYRQSLGQGLEFLIYFQGNSAPDKSGLPSDRFSAERTGGSVSTLTIQRTQQEDSAVYLCASSPRPTNTEAFFGQGTRLTVV.

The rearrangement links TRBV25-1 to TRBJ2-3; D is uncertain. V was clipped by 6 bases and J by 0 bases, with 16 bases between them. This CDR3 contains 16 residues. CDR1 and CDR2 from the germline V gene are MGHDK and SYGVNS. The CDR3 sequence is CASSEVRVTSTDTQYF. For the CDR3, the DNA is TGTGCCAGCAGCGAAGTACGGGTAACTAGCACAGATACGCAGTATTTT.

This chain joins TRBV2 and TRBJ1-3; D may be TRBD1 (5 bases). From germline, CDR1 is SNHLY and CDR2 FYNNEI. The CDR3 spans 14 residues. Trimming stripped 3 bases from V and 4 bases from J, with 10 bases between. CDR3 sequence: CASSDRQGGNTIYF. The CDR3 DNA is TGTGCCAGCAGTGATCGGCAGGGAGGAAACACCATATATTTT.

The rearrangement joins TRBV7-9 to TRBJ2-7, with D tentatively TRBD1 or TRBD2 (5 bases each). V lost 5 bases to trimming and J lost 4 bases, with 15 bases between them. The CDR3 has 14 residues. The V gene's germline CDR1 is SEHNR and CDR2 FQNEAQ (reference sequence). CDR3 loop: CASSPEFREYEQYF. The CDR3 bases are TGTGCCAGCAGCCCGGAGTTCAGGGAGTACGAGCAGTACTTC.

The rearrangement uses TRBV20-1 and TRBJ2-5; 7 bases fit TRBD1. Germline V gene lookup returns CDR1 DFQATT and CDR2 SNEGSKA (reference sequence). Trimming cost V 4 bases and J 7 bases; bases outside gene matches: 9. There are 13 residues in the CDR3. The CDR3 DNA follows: TGCAGTGCTAAAAAAGGACAGGCTGGGACCCAGTACTTC. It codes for CSAKKGQAGTQYF.

CDR3 sequence (DNA): TGTGCCACCAGCAGGTTGACAGGGGGCAGCAATCAGCCCCAGCATTTT. Amino acids: CATSRLTGGSNQPQHF. The V and J genes are TRBV15 and TRBJ1-5; TRBD1 matches at 10 bases. V shed 3 bases and J 1 base; nucleotides not matched to a gene: 3. The CDR3 is 16 residues long. The germline V gene has CDR1 LNHNV and CDR2 YYDKDF (reference sequence).

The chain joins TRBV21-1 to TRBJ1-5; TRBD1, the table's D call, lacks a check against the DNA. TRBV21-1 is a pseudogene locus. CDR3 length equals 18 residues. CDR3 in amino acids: CASSKEWQGVDSNQPQHF. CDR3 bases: TGTGCCAGCAGCAAAGAGTGGCAGGGGGTGGATAGCAATCAGCCCCAGCATTTT.

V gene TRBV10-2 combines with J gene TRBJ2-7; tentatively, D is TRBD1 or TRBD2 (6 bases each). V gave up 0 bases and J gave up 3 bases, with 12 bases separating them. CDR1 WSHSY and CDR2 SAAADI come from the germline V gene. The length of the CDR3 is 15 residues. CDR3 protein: CASSESVGGGYEQYF. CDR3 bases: TGCGCCAGCAGTGAGTCGGTCGGAGGGGGCTACGAGCAGTACTTC.

CDR3 bases: TGTGCCAGTAAGTGGGACTCTGGGGCCAACGTCCTGACTTTC. Its protein product is CASKWDSGANVLTF. The V and J genes are TRBV19 and TRBJ2-6; no clear D. The germline V and J ends were trimmed by 7 bases and 0 bases, with 7 bases remaining between them. Germline V CDR1 and CDR2: LNHDA, SQIVND (reference sequence). The CDR3 extends over 14 amino acids.

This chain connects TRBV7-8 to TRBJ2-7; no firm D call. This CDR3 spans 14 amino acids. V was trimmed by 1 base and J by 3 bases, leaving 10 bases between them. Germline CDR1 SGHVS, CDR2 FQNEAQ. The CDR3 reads CASSLEYSHYEQYF. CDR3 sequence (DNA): TGTGCCAGCAGCTTAGAGTACTCCCACTACGAGCAGTACTTC.

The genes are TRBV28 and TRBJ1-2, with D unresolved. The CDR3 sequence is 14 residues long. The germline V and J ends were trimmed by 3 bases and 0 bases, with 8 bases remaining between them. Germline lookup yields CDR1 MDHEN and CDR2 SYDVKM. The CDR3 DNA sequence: TGTGCCAGCAGTTTCGGAGTCTCTAACTATGGCTACACCTTC. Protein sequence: CASSFGVSNYGYTF.

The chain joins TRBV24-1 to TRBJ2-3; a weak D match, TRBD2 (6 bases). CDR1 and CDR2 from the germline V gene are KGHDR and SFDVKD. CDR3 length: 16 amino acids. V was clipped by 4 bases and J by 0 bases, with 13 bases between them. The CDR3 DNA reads TGTGCCACCAGTGACCCGCCGGGACTCAGCACAGATACGCAGTATTTT. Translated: CATSDPPGLSTDTQYF.

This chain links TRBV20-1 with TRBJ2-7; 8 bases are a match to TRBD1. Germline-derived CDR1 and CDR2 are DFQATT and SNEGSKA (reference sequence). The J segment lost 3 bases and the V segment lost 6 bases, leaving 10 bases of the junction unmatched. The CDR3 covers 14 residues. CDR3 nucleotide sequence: TGCAGTGCCAGGGGGCAGACCTTTATCTACGAGCAGTACTTC. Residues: CSARGQTFIYEQYF.

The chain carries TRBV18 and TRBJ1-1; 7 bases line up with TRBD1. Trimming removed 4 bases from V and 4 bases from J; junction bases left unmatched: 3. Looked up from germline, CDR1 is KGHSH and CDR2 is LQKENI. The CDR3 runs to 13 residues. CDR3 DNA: TGTGCCAGCTCACAGGGGGCGAGCACTGAAGCTTTCTTT. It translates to CASSQGASTEAFF.

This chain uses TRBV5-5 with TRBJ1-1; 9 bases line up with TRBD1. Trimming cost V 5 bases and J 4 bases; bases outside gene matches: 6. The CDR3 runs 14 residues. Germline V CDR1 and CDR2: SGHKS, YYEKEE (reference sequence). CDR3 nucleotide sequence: TGTGCCAGCAGTCAACGACAGGGGGGCACTGAAGCTTTCTTT. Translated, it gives CASSQRQGGTEAFF.

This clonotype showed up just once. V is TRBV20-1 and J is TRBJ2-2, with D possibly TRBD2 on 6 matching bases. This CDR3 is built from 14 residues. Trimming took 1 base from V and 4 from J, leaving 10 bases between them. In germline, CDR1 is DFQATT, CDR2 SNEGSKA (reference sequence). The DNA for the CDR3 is TGCAGTGCTAGAGGCGGGGCGGCCACCGGGGAGCTGTTTTTT. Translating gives CSARGGAATGELFF.

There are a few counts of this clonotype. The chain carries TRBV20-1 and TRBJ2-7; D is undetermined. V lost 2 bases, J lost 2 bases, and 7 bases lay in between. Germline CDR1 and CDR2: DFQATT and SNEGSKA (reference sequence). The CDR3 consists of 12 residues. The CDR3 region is CSARSYTYEQYF. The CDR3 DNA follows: TGCAGTGCTAGATCTTATACCTACGAGCAGTACTTC.

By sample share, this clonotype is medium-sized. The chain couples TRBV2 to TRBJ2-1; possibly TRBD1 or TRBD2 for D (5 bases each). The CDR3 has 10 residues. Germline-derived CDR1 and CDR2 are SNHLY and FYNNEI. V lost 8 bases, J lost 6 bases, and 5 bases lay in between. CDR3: CASGGNEQFF. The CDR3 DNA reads TGTGCCAGCGGGGGCAATGAGCAGTTCTTC.

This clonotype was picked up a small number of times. DNA of the CDR3: TGTGCCAGCAGCGGACAGGGGCTCTATGGCTACACCTTC. It yields the protein CASSGQGLYGYTF. J is TRBJ1-2 and V is TRBV6-1, with 9 bases lining up with TRBD1. Germline CDR1 MNHNS, CDR2 SASEGT. V was clipped by 6 bases and J by 4 bases; unmatched bases: 3. This CDR3 is 13 amino acids long.

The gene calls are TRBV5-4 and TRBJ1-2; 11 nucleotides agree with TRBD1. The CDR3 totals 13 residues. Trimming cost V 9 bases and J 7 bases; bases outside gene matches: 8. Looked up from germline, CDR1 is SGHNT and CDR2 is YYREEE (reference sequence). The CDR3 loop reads CATMAGTGGGYTF. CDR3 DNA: TGTGCCACAATGGCCGGGACAGGGGGTGGCTACACCTTC.

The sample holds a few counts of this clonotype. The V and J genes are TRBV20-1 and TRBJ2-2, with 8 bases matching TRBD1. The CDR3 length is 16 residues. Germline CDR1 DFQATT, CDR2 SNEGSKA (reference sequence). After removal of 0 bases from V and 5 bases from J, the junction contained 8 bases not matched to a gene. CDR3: CSARDSGTGRTGELFF. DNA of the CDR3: TGCAGTGCTAGAGATAGTGGGACAGGTAGAACCGGGGAGCTGTTTTTT.

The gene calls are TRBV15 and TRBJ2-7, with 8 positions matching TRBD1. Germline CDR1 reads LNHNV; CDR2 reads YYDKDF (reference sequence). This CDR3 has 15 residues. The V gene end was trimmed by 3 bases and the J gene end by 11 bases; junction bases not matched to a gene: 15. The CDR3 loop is CATSSFSGTGRREYF. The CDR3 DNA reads TGTGCCACCAGCAGCTTCTCCGGGACAGGTCGGCGCGAGTACTTC.

CDR3 sequence: CSASWRDTGELFF. The CDR3 nucleotides are TGCAGTGCTAGTTGGCGGGACACCGGGGAGCTGTTTTTT. The chain recombines TRBV20-1 with TRBJ2-2, with TRBD2 as a possible D gene (5 bases). The ends were cut back, 3 bases at V and 3 bases at J, with 8 bases in the middle. CDR1 DFQATT and CDR2 SNEGSKA come from the germline V gene (reference sequence). The CDR3 has 13 amino acids.